Listed below are T cell receptor beta chains from one sample, sequenced in a study of shared clonotypes between healthy human individuals. Data came from immunoSEQ multiplex PCR; TCRdb stores just in-frame clones and leaves some out. Among fewer than 850,000 clones listed, around 96% were seen once. Sequenced: naive CD8+ T cells sorted from blood. These receptors were obtained from a man aged 25-45 years in good health. CDR3s include the opening cysteine and the closing phenylalanine or tryptophan. The D gene is left open where the match is weak. Rows give clone size only sometimes, using once, few, many, or a class for an expanded clone.

>TRBV19|TRBJ2-7|NA|TRBD1
CASSPTGNSYEQYF
TGTGCCAGTAGTCCGACAGGGAATAGCTACGAGCAGTACTTC
>TRBV14|TRBJ2-7|NA|NA
CASSQAQNMRVPEVYEQYF
TGTGCCAGCAGCCAGGCTCAGAATATGCGGGTCCCAGAAGTGTACGAGCAGTACTTC
>TRBV7-9|TRBJ2-2|NA|TRBD1
CASSPKGRQGSTGELFF
TGTGCCAGCAGTCCAAAAGGGCGACAGGGCTCCACCGGGGAGCTGTTTTTT
>TRBV5-6|TRBJ2-7|NA|TRBD1
CASSLAGTGGYEQYF
TGTGCCAGCAGCTTGGCCGGGACAGGGGGCTACGAGCAGTACTTC
>TRBV11-2|TRBJ2-7|NA|NA
CASSRNLGLAIEQYF
TGTGCCAGCAGCCGGAACCTTGGACTTGCTATCGAGCAGTACTTC
>TRBV19|TRBJ2-5|NA|NA
CASHSSGPWETQYF
TGTGCCAGTCATTCGTCCGGGCCCTGGGAGACCCAGTACTTC
>TRBV29-1|TRBJ2-5|once|TRBD2
CSVEDLASGTRATQETQYF
TGCAGCGTTGAAGATCTGGCTAGCGGGACCCGGGCTACACAAGAGACCCAGTACTTC
>TRBV11-2|TRBJ2-7|NA|NA
CASSLGRESSYEQYF
TGTGCCAGCAGCTTAGGTCGGGAGAGCTCCTACGAGCAGTACTTC
>TRBV7-9|TRBJ2-7|NA|NA
CASSGGAYEQYF
TGTGCCAGCAGCGGAGGGGCCTACGAGCAGTACTTC
>TRBV7-9|TRBJ2-7|NA|TRBD1
CASSLGQGAPYEQYF
TGTGCCAGCAGCTTAGGACAGGGGGCCCCCTACGAGCAGTACTTC
>TRBV5-1|TRBJ1-1|NA|TRBD1
CASSWGTGDEAFF
TGCGCCAGCAGCTGGGGGACAGGAGATGAAGCTTTCTTT
>TRBV6-1|TRBJ2-7|NA|TRBD1
CASSEGQGRFNYEQYF
TGTGCCAGCAGTGAAGGACAGGGGAGGTTCAATTACGAGCAGTACTTC
>TRBV28|TRBJ1-2|NA|NA
CASSLVQTEDPFRNYGYTF
TGTGCCAGCAGTTTGGTACAGACCGAGGATCCTTTTCGGAACTATGGCTACACCTTC
>TRBV7-3|TRBJ2-2|NA|NA
CASSLSGPGELFF
TGTGCCAGCAGCTTAAGCGGTCCCGGGGAGCTGTTTTTT
>TRBV6-6|TRBJ1-1|NA|NA
CASTGGNTEAFF
TGTGCCAGCACCGGGGGTAACACTGAAGCTTTCTTT
>TRBV30|TRBJ1-1|NA|NA
CAWSVAQGRTEAFF
TGTGCCTGGAGTGTAGCCCAGGGACGGACTGAAGCTTTCTTT
>TRBV6-5|TRBJ2-7|once|NA
CASRIGADSSYEQYF
TGTGCCAGCAGAATCGGGGCGGACAGCTCCTACGAGCAGTACTTC
>TRBV5-6|TRBJ2-7|NA|NA
CASSLGPFSAGTYEQYF
TGTGCCAGCAGCCTTGGGCCCTTTTCGGCAGGAACCTACGAGCAGTACTTC
>TRBV9|TRBJ2-1|NA|NA
CASSVQKEGGSYNEQFF
TGTGCCAGCAGCGTCCAAAAAGAGGGAGGATCATACAATGAGCAGTTCTTC
>TRBV5-1|TRBJ2-7|NA|NA
CASSLASYRLSYEQYF
TGCGCCAGCAGCTTGGCCAGCTATCGATTATCCTACGAGCAGTACTTC
>TRBV30|TRBJ2-7|NA|TRBD1
CAWSLSGGTYEQYF
TGTGCCTGGAGTTTGTCAGGGGGCACCTACGAGCAGTACTTC
>TRBV9|TRBJ2-7|NA|NA
CASSEGYPNREQYF
TGTGCCAGCAGCGAGGGTTACCCAAATCGGGAGCAGTACTTC
>TRBV4-3|TRBJ2-3|NA|NA
CASSQVLSTDTQYF
TGCGCCAGCAGCCAGGTCCTCTCCACAGATACGCAGTATTTT
>TRBV11-2|TRBJ2-1|NA|NA
CASSLAFGRNVEQFF
TGTGCCAGCAGCTTAGCGTTTGGGCGGAATGTCGAGCAGTTCTTC
>TRBV9|TRBJ2-7|NA|NA
CASSLRGARSYEQYF
TGTGCCAGCAGCCTCCGGGGGGCGCGGTCCTACGAGCAGTACTTC
>TRBV7-2|TRBJ2-2|NA|NA
CASSLVASGTGELFF
TGTGCCAGCAGCTTAGTAGCTAGTGGCACCGGGGAGCTGTTTTTT
>TRBV9|TRBJ1-2|NA|NA
CASSVDRGVGPTPFRYTF
TGTGCCAGCAGCGTAGATCGGGGGGTTGGTCCAACCCCTTTCCGCTACACCTTC
>TRBV7-9|TRBJ2-5|NA|NA
CASSFFQETQYF
TGTGCCAGCAGCTTCTTCCAAGAGACCCAGTACTTC
>TRBV25-1|TRBJ2-3|NA|NA
CASSDHIGPTDTQYF
TGTGCCAGCAGTGATCATATTGGGCCCACAGATACGCAGTATTTT
>TRBV4-3|TRBJ2-1|NA|NA
CASSQGGRTNYNEQFF
TGCGCCAGCAGCCAAGGAGGCCGGACGAACTACAATGAGCAGTTCTTC
>TRBV7-2|TRBJ2-7|NA|NA
CASQSGIYEQYF
TGTGCCAGCCAATCGGGTATCTACGAGCAGTACTTC
>TRBV30|TRBJ1-1|NA|NA
CAWSVTPRAEAFF
TGTGCCTGGAGTGTAACCCCGAGGGCTGAAGCTTTCTTT